These 28 T cell receptor beta chains originate from one sample sequenced in a study of shared clonotypes between healthy human individuals. Only in-frame clones appear in the TCRdb table, and some are missing; sequencing was by immunoSEQ multiplex PCR. There are hundreds of thousands of clones in the sample; around two thirds occur only once, and more than 1.5% lies in the top ten. The sequencing sample was made of memory CD4+ T cells sorted from blood. Regarding subset: CD45RA-negative fraction. These receptors all come from a woman in her thirties in good health.

The rearrangement joins TRBV4-1 to TRBJ2-5; 7 bases agree with TRBD2. The length of the CDR3 is 14 residues. Looked up from germline, CDR1 is MGHRA and CDR2 is YSYEKL. V lost 1 base to trimming and J lost 5 bases; unmatched junction nucleotides: 4. The CDR3 loop is CASSQGGRGETQYF. The CDR3 DNA reads as TGCGCCAGCAGCCAAGGCGGGAGAGGGGAGACCCAGTACTTC.

The chain has TRBV4-2 and TRBJ2-1, with TRBD1 matching 7 bases. From germline, CDR1 is LGHNA and CDR2 YNFKEQ. CDR3 size: 11 residues. V shed 1 base and J 16 bases; nucleotides not matched to a gene: 4. This chain's CDR3 is CASSQATGHFF. CDR3 DNA sequence: TGTGCCAGCAGCCAAGCGACAGGGCACTTCTTC.

The V and J genes are TRBV10-3 and TRBJ1-1, with D unclear. This CDR3 region has 13 residues. Germline V gene lookup returns CDR1 ENHRY and CDR2 SYGVKD. The V gene lost 0 bases and the J gene lost 3 bases, with 5 bases spanning the gap. The CDR3 reads CAISESRDTEAFF. The CDR3 DNA sequence: TGTGCCATCAGTGAGTCTCGGGACACTGAAGCTTTCTTT.

The rearrangement links TRBV30 to TRBJ1-1; 7 nucleotides align to TRBD1. CDR1 GTSNPN and CDR2 SVGIG come from the germline V gene (reference sequence). After removal of 6 bases from V and 5 bases from J, the junction contained 9 bases not matched to a gene. The CDR3 length is 13 residues. The DNA for the CDR3 is TGTGCCTGCCAACCGCCAGGGGGTACTGAAGCTTTCTTT. This sequence encodes CACQPPGGTEAFF.

The chain couples TRBV19 to TRBJ2-7; 14 nucleotides line up with TRBD2. V was pared by 5 bases and J by 6 bases, with 6 bases of the junction left unmatched. Germline V CDR1 and CDR2: LNHDA, SQIVND (reference sequence). The CDR3 consists of 15 residues. This chain's CDR3 is CASSQPGLAGAEQYF. The CDR3 DNA reads TGTGCCAGTAGTCAGCCGGGACTAGCGGGGGCCGAGCAGTACTTC.

The genes are TRBV7-2 and TRBJ1-1; no firm D call. Trimming shortened V by 1 base and J by 4 bases, and 10 bases separated the two germline ends. The CDR3 is 14 residues long. Germline values: CDR1 SGHTA, CDR2 FQGNSA. CDR3 in amino acids: CASSLEGGLTEAFF. CDR3 in DNA: TGTGCCAGCAGCTTAGAGGGAGGGCTCACTGAAGCTTTCTTT.

This clone came up many times. The rearrangement joins TRBV6-1 to TRBJ2-2; D gene ambiguous. CDR3 size: 15 residues. Germline lookup yields CDR1 MNHNS and CDR2 SASEGT. Trimming took 1 base from V and 0 from J, leaving 6 bases between them. In DNA form, the CDR3 reads TGTGCCAGCAGTGAAGGCCCTACGAACACCGGGGAGCTGTTTTTT. This gives the protein CASSEGPTNTGELFF.

This clone has a count of ten or more. The rearrangement uses TRBV2 and TRBJ1-3, with TRBD1 matching over 10 bases. The trim removed 9 bases at V and 3 bases at J, leaving 11 bases unmatched. The CDR3 is made up of 16 amino acids. CDR1 SNHLY and CDR2 FYNNEI come from the germline V gene. The CDR3 DNA follows: TGTGCCAGTCACGGGGGGACAGGGGTTCGTGGAAACACCATATATTTT. It yields the protein CASHGGTGVRGNTIYF.

The chain has TRBV28 and TRBJ2-1, with D uncertain. Trimming pared 4 bases from V and 8 bases from J, leaving 3 bases between. The CDR3 is made up of 10 amino acids. Germline V lookup: CDR1 MDHEN, CDR2 SYDVKM. Here the CDR3 reads CASSWDEQFF. Written as DNA, the CDR3 is TGTGCCAGCAGTTGGGATGAGCAGTTCTTC.

The V call is TRBV9, the J call TRBJ2-6; D gene ambiguous. The V gene's germline CDR1 is SGDLS and CDR2 YYNGEE. The CDR3 extends over 15 amino acids. V lost 0 bases and J 1 base, leaving 5 bases between the germline ends. The CDR3 reads CASSVDPSGANVLTF. CDR3 in DNA: TGTGCCAGCAGCGTAGACCCGTCTGGGGCCAACGTCCTGACTTTC.

This clone has more than one count but fewer than ten. J is TRBJ2-5 and V is TRBV29-1; D is possibly TRBD1 (5 bases). V was shortened by 7 bases and J by 1 base, with 19 bases between the two germline ends. Per the germline V gene, CDR1 is SQVTM and CDR2 is ANQGSEA. The CDR3 consists of 15 residues. The CDR3 region has the DNA TGCAGCGCTAAGAGCCTCGGCAGGGCCCAAGAGACCCAGTACTTC. It encodes CSAKSLGRAQETQYF.

J is TRBJ2-7 and V is TRBV4-1; D may correspond to TRBD1 or TRBD2 (5 bases each). Trimming cost V 0 bases and J 4 bases, with 22 bases left between them. The CDR3 runs to 18 residues. CDR1 is MGHRA, CDR2 YSYEKL, per germline. The CDR3 nucleotides are TGCGCCAGCAGCCAAGATAGGGGACCGGAAGGTGGGTATTACGAGCAGTACTTC. Protein product: CASSQDRGPEGGYYEQYF.

As to this clone: Other DNA sequences within the sample encode an identical CDR3. The J gene is TRBJ1-1, the V gene TRBV5-1, with TRBD1 as a possible D gene (6 bases). CDR1 SGHRS and CDR2 YFSETQ come from the germline V gene. The CDR3 totals 14 residues. Trimming removed 4 bases from V and 1 base from J, with 11 bases in between. In DNA form, the CDR3 reads TGCGCCAGCAGCCTAGGACAGTCGAACACTGAAGCTTTCTTT. This sequence encodes CASSLGQSNTEAFF.

In regard to this clone: In the same sample, other DNA sequences code for this CDR3. V is TRBV7-2 and J is TRBJ2-7; TRBD2 aligns across 13 bases. V gave up 3 bases and J gave up 1 base; unmatched junction bases: 0. The germline gives CDR1 SGHTA, CDR2 FQGNSA. The length of the CDR3 is 15 residues. The CDR3 nucleotides read TGTGCCAGCAGCTTGGGACTAGCGGGATCCTACGAGCAGTACTTC. Its translation: CASSLGLAGSYEQYF.

Here the CDR3 reads CASSSTPRTSQETQYF. The CDR3 nucleotides are TGCGCCAGCAGCTCAACGCCTCGGACTTCCCAAGAGACCCAGTACTTC. The genes are TRBV5-1 and TRBJ2-5; D may be TRBD2 (5 bases). V lost 3 bases to trimming and J lost 1 base, with 16 bases between them. The CDR3 contains 16 residues. CDR1 and CDR2 from the germline V gene are SGHRS and YFSETQ. The variable domain in full, with the rest retrieved from reference TRBV5-1 and TRBJ2-5, is KAGVTQTPRYLIKTRGQQVTLSCSPISGHRSVSWYQQTPGQGLQFLFEYFSETQRNKGNFPGRFSGRQFSNSRSEMNVSTLELGDSALYLCASSSTPRTSQETQYFGPGTRLLVL.

Notes on this clone: This may come from a read error, since a much larger clone is one base off. The V and J genes are TRBV2 and TRBJ2-5, with D hard to call. The CDR3 contains 11 residues. V gave up 5 bases and J gave up 4 bases, with 5 bases separating them. CDR1 SNHLY and CDR2 FYNNEI come from the germline V gene. CDR3 sequence: CASSFSETQYF. DNA for the CDR3: TGTGCCAGCAGTTTCTCAGAGACCCAGTACTTC.

This rearrangement joins TRBV7-2 to TRBJ2-1, with D hard to call. V dropped 5 bases and J dropped 0 bases, with 11 bases sitting between them. In germline, CDR1 is SGHTA, CDR2 FQGNSA. The CDR3 sequence is 15 residues long. The CDR3 loop reads CASSGVDLSYNEQFF. CDR3 DNA: TGTGCCAGCAGCGGGGTGGACCTCTCCTACAATGAGCAGTTCTTC.

The genes are TRBV19 and TRBJ1-2; tentatively, D is TRBD1 (6 bases). Germline CDR1 is LNHDA and CDR2 is SQIVND (reference sequence). The V and J ends lost 1 base and 3 bases respectively, with 12 bases between them. The CDR3 consists of 15 residues. As DNA, the CDR3 is TGTGCCAGTAGTATAGCCCGACAGGCGGACTATGGCTACACCTTC. Its protein is CASSIARQADYGYTF.

Ten or more counts support this clone. This chain joins TRBV5-1 and TRBJ2-5, with D possibly TRBD2 on 6 matching bases. Per germline, CDR1 SGHRS and CDR2 YFSETQ. Trimming pared 1 base from V and 2 bases from J, leaving 12 bases between. CDR3 length: 15 residues. CDR3 loop: CASSLSGDEQETQYF. In nucleotides, the CDR3 is TGCGCCAGCAGCTTGTCGGGGGACGAACAAGAGACCCAGTACTTC.

CDR3 nucleotide sequence: TGTGCCAGCAGCCAAGACGACAGGGGATATGCTGGCTACACCTTC. Protein: CASSQDDRGYAGYTF. This chain connects TRBV4-2 to TRBJ1-2; the match to TRBD1 covers 8 bases. The germline gives CDR1 LGHNA, CDR2 YNFKEQ. The CDR3 loop spans 15 amino acids. V was clipped by 0 bases and J by 7 bases; unmatched bases: 7.

This clone occurred a few times. J is TRBJ2-3 and V is TRBV9; tentatively, D is TRBD2 (5 bases). This CDR3 region has 13 residues. The V gene lost 4 bases and the J gene lost 2 bases, with 8 bases spanning the gap. CDR1 and CDR2 (germline): SGDLS, YYNGEE. The CDR3 is CASSSGLTDTQYF. The CDR3 region has the DNA TGTGCCAGCAGCTCCGGACTCACAGATACGCAGTATTTT.

With respect to this clone: A read error is possible here, since a much larger clone lies one base away. The same CDR3 is also encoded by other DNA sequences in this sample. The chain joins TRBV7-2 to TRBJ2-7, with TRBD2 matching 10 bases. The CDR3 totals 15 residues. Germline assignment: CDR1 SGHTA and CDR2 FQGNSA. Trimming took 2 bases from V and 0 from J; bases not matched to a gene: 1. This chain's CDR3 is CASSLSSGSSYEQYF. The CDR3 region has the DNA TGTGCCAGCAGCTTATCTAGCGGGAGCTCCTACGAGCAGTACTTC.

This clone appeared a single time. The chain recombines TRBV7-3 with TRBJ2-7; D not certain. The CDR3 is made up of 14 amino acids. Trimming took off 2 bases at V and 3 bases at J, with 11 bases between the two ends. Germline V CDR1 and CDR2: SGHTA, FQGTGA. CDR3 region: CASSLGWQSYEQYF. CDR3 DNA sequence: TGTGCCAGCAGCTTAGGCTGGCAGAGCTACGAGCAGTACTTC.

The rearrangement uses TRBV2 and TRBJ1-1; D uncertain. Trimming left V 6 bases short and J 2 bases short, with 16 bases between. Germline-derived CDR1 and CDR2 are SNHLY and FYNNEI. This CDR3 region has 15 residues. The CDR3 bases are TGTGCCAGCAGCGCGGCCCACAGCGGTAACACTGAAGCTTTCTTT. It encodes CASSAAHSGNTEAFF.

This clone has ten or more counts. The chain carries TRBV28 and TRBJ1-2, with 7 bases lining up with TRBD1. From germline, CDR1 is MDHEN and CDR2 SYDVKM. Trimming cost V 6 bases and J 5 bases; bases outside gene matches: 18. CDR3 length equals 17 residues. For the CDR3, the DNA is TGTGCCAGCAGCTACCATTCATTAGCCGGGACAGAGTATGGCTACACCTTC. Its translation: CASSYHSLAGTEYGYTF.

The chain is built from TRBV5-1 and TRBJ1-1; D is undetermined. Between the trimmed V and J ends, which lost 4 bases and 0 bases, there was a span of 13 bases. Germline values: CDR1 SGHRS, CDR2 YFSETQ. The CDR3 is 15 amino acids. The CDR3 bases are TGCGCCAGCAGCCCCTGGTCGTGGGTGAACACTGAAGCTTTCTTT. It translates to CASSPWSWVNTEAFF. The full variable domain, its missing parts supplied by reference TRBV5-1 and TRBJ1-1, is KAGVTQTPRYLIKTRGQQVTLSCSPISGHRSVSWYQQTPGQGLQFLFEYFSETQRNKGNFPGRFSGRQFSNSRSEMNVSTLELGDSALYLCASSPWSWVNTEAFFGQGTRLTVV.

A single count supports this clone. The rearrangement uses TRBV5-1 and TRBJ1-1, with D possibly being TRBD1 (6 bases). Per the germline V gene, CDR1 is SGHRS and CDR2 is YFSETQ. Trimming shortened V by 0 bases and J by 2 bases, and 11 bases separated the two germline ends. The CDR3 is made up of 15 amino acids. The CDR3 region is CASSLEGRGNTEAFF. The CDR3 DNA is TGCGCCAGCAGCTTGGAGGGCAGGGGAAACACTGAAGCTTTCTTT.

The chain recombines TRBV10-3 with TRBJ1-5; D is perhaps TRBD1 (5 bases). V lost 8 bases and J lost 3, with 14 bases in between. Germline-derived CDR1 and CDR2 are ENHRY and SYGVKD. This CDR3 spans 14 amino acids. DNA for the CDR3: TGTGCCATCGGCCGCGGACAAATCAATCAGCCCCAGCATTTT. Residues: CAIGRGQINQPQHF.